What follows is one T cell receptor beta chain and its context. In the source study's methods: From reference gene primer amplification, estimates of nucleated cell counts were derived. Repertoires were generated with immunoSEQ multiplex PCR, while TCRdb's copy carries only in-frame clones and drops some. V and J calls and clone size follow that table, whereas D and trimming were derived from the DNA. Among 250,000 to 300,000 clones, about 86% were seen once, and the ten largest hold 4.5% to 7%. The CDR3 is 15 residues long. Trimming cost V 3 bases and J 0 bases; bases outside gene matches: 4. Germline-derived CDR1 and CDR2 are SQVTM and ANQGSEA. These data come from a study of blood T cell repertoires in COVID-19. Overall study context: Whether acute or convalescent, the COVID-19 samples came from the United States, Italy and Spain. From T cells, B-cell-depleted T cells, or PBMCs came the material, which was cDNA or gDNA.

The rearrangement uses TRBV29-1 and TRBJ2-1; TRBD2 agrees at 8 bases. The receptor comes from a man older than 75 with acute or convalescent COVID-19. The sample was peripheral blood. The chain's CDR3 is CSVEVAGGSYNEQFF. As DNA, the CDR3 is TGCAGCGTTGAGGTTGCGGGGGGCTCCTACAATGAGCAGTTCTTC.